The present T cell receptor beta chain was sequenced within a study of T cells in Graves' hyperthyroidism and ophthalmopathy. From RNA transcripts, TCR beta CDR3 regions were amplified. The HTBI primer set was used in a first-round RT-PCR of the TCR CDR3. TCRdb processed the multiplex PCR reads anew with MiXCR; each CDR3 protein has one entry. Of hundreds of thousands of distinct CDR3 sequences in the sample, approximately 16% were seen once. CDR3 length: 13 residues. The germline V gene has CDR1 DFQATT and CDR2 SNEGSKA (reference sequence). The V end lost 1 base, the J end lost 3 bases, and 9 bases lay between the germline ends. This clonotype was observed at least ten times.

Sequencing input: blood. This TCR came from a woman aged 60 to 75 with Graves' ophthalmopathy. The chain links TRBV20-1 to TRBJ1-2; D call uncertain. In DNA form, the CDR3 reads TGCAGTGCTAGAGCGGACGGCTACTATGGCTACACCTTC. Translating gives CSARADGYYGYTF.